The 21 T cell receptor beta chains in this list originate from one sample, sequenced in a study of blood T cells in healthy people across ages. A second PCR of about 7 to 12 cycles used a sample-barcoded 5' primer and a J-beta primer mix. From the 5' RACE reads, TCRdb called clonotypes with MiXCR, one entry per CDR3 protein. The sample lists 2 million or so distinct CDR3 sequences, about 50% occurring once. Sequencing used blood. Receptor source: a woman between 40 and 50 years old in good health.

This chain uses TRBV2 with TRBJ2-3; possible D gene TRBD1, 6 bases. Per the germline V gene, CDR1 is SNHLY and CDR2 is FYNNEI. The CDR3 extends over 15 amino acids. V was pared by 9 bases and J by 3 bases, with 19 bases between. The CDR3 reads CASSTQGGGTDTQYF. As DNA, the CDR3 is TGTGCCAGTTCCACACAGGGTGGTGGGACAGATACGCAGTATTTT.

The rearrangement uses TRBV7-9 and TRBJ1-2; no clear D. The V gene's germline CDR1 is SEHNR and CDR2 FQNEAQ (reference sequence). CDR3 size: 12 residues. The germline V and J ends were trimmed by 5 bases and 4 bases, with 8 bases remaining between them. CDR3 nucleotide sequence: TGTGCCAGCAGCCCGCTACCCTATGGCTACACCTTC. Its protein is CASSPLPYGYTF.

This clonotype has a handful of counts. The gene calls are TRBV4-2 and TRBJ2-5, with 10 bases matching TRBD2. V dropped 0 bases and J dropped 4; count of bases not matched to a gene: 5. The length of the CDR3 is 16 residues. CDR1 LGHNA and CDR2 YNFKEQ come from the germline V gene. The CDR3 reads CASSQELAGGRETQYF. The CDR3 DNA follows: TGTGCCAGCAGCCAAGAGTTAGCGGGGGGAAGAGAGACCCAGTACTTC.

This clonotype was seen more than once but under ten times. The chain employs TRBV12-3 or TRBV12-4 and TRBJ2-6; a weak D match, TRBD2 (7 bases). This CDR3 has 16 amino acids. V lost 2 bases to trimming and J lost 0 bases, with 8 bases between them. The CDR3 coding sequence is TGTGCCAGCAGTTTACGGGGGGCCTCTGGGGCCAACGTCCTGACTTTC. This encodes CASSLRGASGANVLTF.

This chain uses TRBV4-3 with TRBJ2-1; 10 bases line up with TRBD2. Germline CDR1 LGHNA, CDR2 YSLEER. V lost 4 bases and J lost 12; bases outside the gene matches: 3. This CDR3 is 12 amino acids long. The CDR3 spells CASSPAGGLQFF. The CDR3 nucleotides read TGCGCCAGCAGCCCAGCGGGGGGGCTGCAGTTCTTC.

In this sample, this clonotype turned up a few times. CDR3 in amino acids: CSAHTGRNNEQFF. CDR3 bases: TGCAGCGCCCATACGGGGAGAAACAATGAGCAGTTCTTC. This rearrangement joins TRBV29-1 to TRBJ2-1, with TRBD2 as a possible D gene (5 bases). With 7 bases removed from V and 5 bases from J, the gap between germline ends came to 15 bases. CDR1 is SQVTM and CDR2 is ANQGSEA in the germline V gene. The CDR3 runs to 13 residues.

This clonotype was counted only a few times. V usage is TRBV4-1 and J usage is TRBJ1-1, with no clear D. Trimming removed 1 base at V and 1 base at J, with 10 bases between. The germline V gene encodes CDR1 MGHRA and CDR2 YSYEKL. The CDR3 covers 15 residues. The CDR3 reads CASSQVHGKNTEAFF. CDR3 coding DNA: TGCGCCAGCAGCCAAGTGCATGGCAAGAACACTGAAGCTTTCTTT.

V usage is TRBV20-1 and J usage is TRBJ2-1, with 8 bases aligning to TRBD1. In germline, CDR1 is DFQATT, CDR2 SNEGSKA (reference sequence). V lost 7 bases, J lost 3 bases, and 14 bases stayed unmatched. There are 16 residues in the CDR3. The CDR3 sequence is CSGNVDQGALYNEQFF. Written as DNA, the CDR3 is TGCAGTGGGAACGTCGACCAGGGGGCCCTCTACAATGAGCAGTTCTTC.

The chain has TRBV13 and TRBJ2-3; 8 positions match TRBD1. CDR1 and CDR2 from the germline V gene are PRHDT and FYEKMQ (reference sequence). The CDR3 consists of 14 residues. Trimming cost V 5 bases and J 7 bases; bases outside gene matches: 8. For the CDR3, the DNA is TGTGCCAGCAGCGCGACAGGGGAGCTAAATACGCAGTATTTT. The encoded protein is CASSATGELNTQYF.

This clonotype appeared a few times. The rearrangement links TRBV10-3 to TRBJ2-3, with 10 bases aligning to TRBD1. Trimming removed 6 bases from V and 1 base from J; junction bases left unmatched: 7. Germline CDR1 is ENHRY and CDR2 is SYGVKD. CDR3 length equals 16 residues. The CDR3 DNA is TGTGCCATCAGAAGACTGGGGACAGGGGGCACAGATACGCAGTATTTT. Translating gives CAIRRLGTGGTDTQYF.

As concerns this clonotype: Germline is not matched at one junction end, which may reflect a read error. The chain employs TRBV11-3 and TRBJ2-4, with TRBD2 identical over 7 bases. The V gene's germline CDR1 is SGHNT and CDR2 YENEEA. The CDR3 loop spans 14 amino acids. Written as DNA, the CDR3 is TGTGCCAGCACCTTAAGTGGAGCGGGGAACATTCAGTACTTC. Its translation is CASTLSGAGNIQYF.

This clonotype was seen just once. The chain is built from TRBV6-6 and TRBJ1-2, with a tentative D call TRBD1 (5 bases). Germline V gene sequence: CDR1 MNHNY, CDR2 SVGAGI (reference sequence). V shed 4 bases and J shed 7 bases, with 13 bases lying between them. The length of the CDR3 is 13 residues. CDR3 sequence reads: CASSLFRGTGYTF. The CDR3, as DNA: TGTGCCAGCAGTTTATTTCGGGGGACTGGCTACACCTTC.

Only a few counts were recorded for this clonotype. The chain employs TRBV7-2 and TRBJ2-3; 12 bases align to TRBD2. The CDR3 extends over 18 amino acids. Per the germline V gene, CDR1 is SGHTA and CDR2 is FQGNSA. Trimming at V came to 0 bases and at J to 2 bases, leaving 6 bases not matched to a gene. CDR3 sequence reads: CASSLAPLAGGTTDTQYF. The CDR3 DNA sequence: TGTGCCAGCAGCTTAGCCCCCCTAGCGGGGGGGACCACAGATACGCAGTATTTT.

The V call is TRBV3-1, the J call TRBJ1-4, with D maybe TRBD1 (6 bases). Deletions cut 3 bases from V and 4 bases from J, with 9 bases between. The CDR3 sequence is 14 residues long. Germline loops: CDR1 LGHDT, CDR2 YNNKEL (reference sequence). The DNA for the CDR3 is TGTGCCAGCAGCCAGAGAGGGGGTAATGAAAAACTGTTTTTT. It specifies CASSQRGGNEKLFF.

The sample holds one count of this clonotype. The genes are TRBV28 and TRBJ2-1; D gene ambiguous. This CDR3 contains 14 residues. Germline V lookup: CDR1 MDHEN, CDR2 SYDVKM. The V and J ends lost 7 bases and 6 bases respectively, with 16 bases between them. This CDR3 reads CASTFGTRGNEQFF. DNA of the CDR3: TGTGCCAGCACTTTTGGCACCCGCGGCAATGAGCAGTTCTTC.

In the case of this clonotype: Since a much larger clone is just one base distant, this may be a read error. This sequence joins TRBV4-1 and TRBJ2-1; D perhaps matches TRBD2 (5 bases). Between the trimmed V and J ends, which lost 1 base and 15 bases, there was a span of 28 bases. The CDR3 is 17 residues long. The germline CDR1 and CDR2 sequences are MGHRA and YSYEKL. CDR3 sequence: CASSQGWAGAFSGALFF. CDR3 in DNA: TGCGCCAGCAGCCAAGGTTGGGCGGGCGCGTTTTCTGGTGCTCTGTTCTTC.

In its sample, this clonotype was seen once. J is TRBJ1-4 and V is TRBV5-1; D might be TRBD1 (6 bases). Looked up from germline, CDR1 is SGHRS and CDR2 is YFSETQ. The CDR3 is made up of 15 amino acids. With 1 base removed from V and 7 bases from J, the gap between germline ends came to 14 bases. CDR3 in amino acids: CASSLYQGTAEKLFF. The CDR3 region has the DNA TGCGCCAGCAGCTTGTATCAGGGGACGGCTGAAAAACTGTTTTTT. The complete variable domain, with remaining parts taken from reference TRBV5-1 and TRBJ1-4, reads KAGVTQTPRYLIKTRGQQVTLSCSPISGHRSVSWYQQTPGQGLQFLFEYFSETQRNKGNFPGRFSGRQFSNSRSEMNVSTLELGDSALYLCASSLYQGTAEKLFFGSGTQLSVL.

This clonotype was seen only a few times. The rearrangement joins TRBV6-5 to TRBJ1-1; 10 bases map to TRBD1. Per the germline V gene, CDR1 is MNHEY and CDR2 is SVGAGI. The CDR3 contains 14 residues. V lost 5 bases to trimming and J lost 4 bases; unmatched junction nucleotides: 4. CDR3 DNA: TGTGCCAGCAGTCTGACAGGGGGCTTCACTGAAGCTTTCTTT. This codes for CASSLTGGFTEAFF.

V usage is TRBV5-1 and J usage is TRBJ1-2; the match to TRBD1 covers 12 bases. The CDR3 covers 15 residues. In germline, CDR1 is SGHRS, CDR2 YFSETQ. After removal of 4 bases from V and 7 bases from J, the junction contained 8 bases not matched to a gene. CDR3: CASSEPGQGALGYTF. CDR3 DNA: TGCGCCAGCAGCGAACCGGGACAGGGGGCTCTTGGCTACACCTTC.

Concerning this clonotype itself: Relative to the germline gene, one junction end is altered; a read error may explain this. The chain combines TRBV6-2 or TRBV6-3 with TRBJ1-2; D remains unclear. Looked up from germline, CDR1 is MNHEY and CDR2 is SVGEGT. The CDR3 length is 18 residues. The CDR3 nucleotides are TGTGCCAGCAAAGGACCCCGGGCCCTAGTTTCTTTTAACTGTGGCTACACCTTC. Amino acid sequence: CASKGPRALVSFNCGYTF.

Concerning this clonotype itself: A much larger clone differs from this one at a single base, so this may be a read error. The rearrangement links TRBV29-1 to TRBJ2-7; D is tentatively TRBD1 or TRBD2 (5 bases each). The CDR3 extends over 12 amino acids. Trimming left V 4 bases short and J 6 bases short, with 13 bases between. From germline, CDR1 is SQVTM and CDR2 ANQGSEA. The CDR3: CSVGAGDGEQYF. Here the CDR3 DNA reads TGCAGCGTTGGAGCCGGGGACGGCGAGCAGTACTTC.